This T cell receptor (beta chain) came from a study of neoadjuvant nivolumab and ipilimumab in lung cancer. Points from the study as a whole: Resected tumors had greater TCR richness and clonality than uninvolved lung. Pathologic regression was not significantly tied to TCR clonality. Only two of four nivolumab-treated tumors gained richness and clonality by surgery. Higher pretherapy blood TCR richness went with higher resected-tumor richness.

The method was immunoSEQ multiplex PCR; TCRdb's version includes in-frame clones alone and lacks a portion of them. The sample has 25,000 to 35,000 clones, 90% seen once. In regard to this clone: Its antigen remains unidentified.

The CDR3 contains 16 residues. Germline CDR1 reads MNHNS; CDR2 reads SASEGT. Trimming took off 4 bases at V and 6 bases at J, with 18 bases between the two ends. The sample consisted of peripheral blood, taken after neoadjuvant nivolumab, alone or with ipilimumab, at or shortly before surgery. This receptor was taken from an adult with non-small cell lung cancer. V and J are TRBV6-1 and TRBJ2-2; D may be TRBD2 (7 bases). CDR3: CASSAGWGGAAGELFF. DNA of the CDR3: TGTGCCAGCAGTGCTGGGTGGGGGGGGGCCGCCGGGGAGCTGTTTTTT.